The 14 T cell receptor beta chains below were found in one sample sequenced in a study of OX40 agonist ivuxolimab in advanced cancers. Repertoires were generated with immunoSEQ multiplex PCR, while TCRdb's copy carries only in-frame clones and drops some. This table has about 50,000 clones, 79% appearing once. The sample in question was CD4+ or CD8+ T cells sorted from blood, obtained in a trial of the OX40 agonist ivuxolimab. These receptors were obtained from an adult with an advanced solid tumor such as melanoma, head and neck, liver or kidney cancer.

The rearrangement joins TRBV6-5 to TRBJ2-7; TRBD2 matches at 8 bases. Germline V lookup: CDR1 MNHEY, CDR2 SVGAGI. Losses at the gene ends were 5 bases for V and 0 bases for J; bases not matched to a gene: 6. The CDR3 has 15 residues. As DNA, the CDR3 is TGTGCCAGCAGTATAGTAGCGGGACTCTCCTACGAGCAGTACTTC. Translation: CASSIVAGLSYEQYF.

This chain uses TRBV2 with TRBJ1-6; 7 bases are a match to TRBD1. The CDR3 contains 16 residues. CDR1 SNHLY and CDR2 FYNNEI come from the germline V gene. Trimming cost V 4 bases and J 4 bases; bases outside gene matches: 7. The CDR3 reads CASSGGGTDYNSPLHF. The CDR3 DNA follows: TGTGCCAGCAGTGGAGGGGGGACAGATTATAATTCACCCCTCCACTTT.

The CDR3 DNA is TGTGCCAGCAGCCCCCGGGGGGGCGAGGGCGGGGAGCTGTTTTTT. This gives the protein CASSPRGGEGGELFF. The chain has TRBV5-8 and TRBJ2-2, with 8 bases identical to TRBD2. With V trimmed by 4 bases and J by 7 bases, 9 bases remained unmatched. The CDR3 loop spans 15 amino acids. CDR1 is SGHTS and CDR2 is YDEGEE in the germline V gene. Based on the CDR3 plus reference TRBV5-8 and TRBJ2-2, the full variable domain is EAGVTQSPTHLIKTRGQQATLRCSPISGHTSVYWYQQALGLGLQFLLWYDEGEERNRGNFPPRFSGRQFPNYSSELNVNALELEDSALYLCASSPRGGEGGELFFGEGSRLTVL.

The chain combines TRBV12-5 with TRBJ2-2; D is ambiguous. The CDR3 is 13 amino acids. Trimming removed 7 bases at V and 3 bases at J, with 9 bases between. Per germline, CDR1 LGHNT and CDR2 FRNRAP. This CDR3 reads CASARYDTGELFF. CDR3 in DNA: TGTGCTAGTGCTAGGTACGACACCGGGGAGCTGTTTTTT.

The chain is built from TRBV7-9 and TRBJ2-1; 8 bases line up with TRBD1. This CDR3 has 15 residues. The V and J ends lost 5 bases and 4 bases, in that order; junction bases with no gene match: 7. CDR1 and CDR2 from the germline V gene are SEHNR and FQNEAQ (reference sequence). Here the CDR3 reads CASSKDRGLYNEQFF. For the CDR3, the DNA is TGTGCCAGCAGCAAAGACAGGGGCCTTTACAATGAGCAGTTCTTC.

The chain employs TRBV5-4 and TRBJ1-1, with D unresolved. Germline loops: CDR1 SGHNT, CDR2 YYREEE (reference sequence). CDR3 length: 12 amino acids. Between the trimmed V and J ends, which lost 4 bases and 7 bases, there was a span of 11 bases. DNA of the CDR3: TGTGCCAGCAGCCCGGTTGGACGTGAAGCTTTCTTT. Translated: CASSPVGREAFF.

The chain links TRBV18 to TRBJ2-7; D is perhaps TRBD1 or TRBD2 (5 bases each). Trimming removed 6 bases from V and 5 bases from J, with 17 bases in between. Germline V gene data show CDR1 as KGHSH and CDR2 as LQKENI. CDR3 length: 14 amino acids. The CDR3 sequence: CASSPRGGLNEQYF. For the CDR3, the DNA is TGTGCCAGCTCCCCGAGGGGCGGTTTAAACGAGCAGTACTTC.

V is TRBV7-3 and J is TRBJ1-5, with TRBD1 identical over 7 bases. V dropped 5 bases and J dropped 5; count of bases not matched to a gene: 6. The CDR3 totals 14 residues. The germline V gene has CDR1 SGHTA and CDR2 FQGTGA. Here the CDR3 DNA reads TGTGCCAGCAGCCTCCGGGACAGCTATCAGCCCCAGCATTTT. The encoded protein is CASSLRDSYQPQHF.

The chain couples TRBV2 to TRBJ2-1; TRBD2 might be the D (6 bases). CDR1 and CDR2 (germline): SNHLY, FYNNEI. Trimming took 10 bases from V and 0 from J, leaving 16 bases between them. This CDR3 is built from 15 residues. The CDR3 is CATSLEGSSYNEQFF. In nucleotides, the CDR3 is TGTGCCACCTCCTTGGAGGGGAGCTCCTACAATGAGCAGTTCTTC.

J is TRBJ2-5 and V is TRBV28; D is ambiguous. Germline V lookup: CDR1 MDHEN, CDR2 SYDVKM. The CDR3 sequence is 13 residues long. Trimming removed 4 bases at V and 1 base at J, with 7 bases between. The CDR3 DNA sequence: TGTGCCAGCAGTTCAAATATCCAAGAGACCCAGTACTTC. It yields the protein CASSSNIQETQYF. Complete variable domain (other parts from reference TRBV28 and TRBJ2-5): DVKVTQSSRYLVKRTGEKVFLECVQDMDHENMFWYRQDPGLGLRLIYFSYDVKMKEKGDIPEGYSVSREKKERFSLILESASTNQTSMYLCASSSNIQETQYFGPGTRLLVL.

This clone was observed a single time. The rearrangement links TRBV7-2 to TRBJ2-2, with D uncertain. CDR1 and CDR2 (germline): SGHTA, FQGNSA. V lost 3 bases to trimming and J lost 0 bases, with 8 bases between them. This CDR3 comprises 15 residues. The CDR3, as DNA: TGTGCCAGCAGCTTTGACGTAACGAACACCGGGGAGCTGTTTTTT. It codes for CASSFDVTNTGELFF. The entire variable domain, with the rest obtained from reference TRBV7-2 and TRBJ2-2, is as follows: GAGVSQSPSNKVTEKGKDVELRCDPISGHTALYWYRQSLGQGLEFLIYFQGNSAPDKSGLPSDRFSAERTGGSVSTLTIQRTQQEDSAVYLCASSFDVTNTGELFFGEGSRLTVL.

The chain combines TRBV5-5 with TRBJ2-2; perhaps TRBD2 as D (5 bases). The CDR3 is 14 amino acids. Germline V gene lookup returns CDR1 SGHKS and CDR2 YYEKEE (reference sequence). The germline V and J ends were trimmed by 0 bases and 6 bases, with 9 bases remaining between them. The CDR3, as DNA: TGTGCCAGCAGCTTGGAACGGGGAGCCGGGGAGCTGTTTTTT. It codes for CASSLERGAGELFF.

The chain joins TRBV5-4 to TRBJ2-7; D possibly corresponds to TRBD2 (6 bases). This CDR3 has 16 residues. The germline V and J ends were trimmed by 0 bases and 3 bases, with 16 bases remaining between them. Germline lookup yields CDR1 SGHNT and CDR2 YYREEE (reference sequence). CDR3 sequence (DNA): TGTGCCAGCAGCTTGGCCGGAGGGCTTGAAAACTACGAGCAGTACTTC. It yields the protein CASSLAGGLENYEQYF.

This clone has just a few counts. The rearrangement joins TRBV28 to TRBJ1-1, with 8 bases identical to TRBD1. V lost 2 bases to trimming and J lost 2 bases; unmatched junction nucleotides: 4. The CDR3 loop spans 15 amino acids. The germline V gene has CDR1 MDHEN and CDR2 SYDVKM. The CDR3 region has the DNA TGTGCCAGCAGTTTAATTGGGACAGGTAACACTGAAGCTTTCTTT. This translates into CASSLIGTGNTEAFF.